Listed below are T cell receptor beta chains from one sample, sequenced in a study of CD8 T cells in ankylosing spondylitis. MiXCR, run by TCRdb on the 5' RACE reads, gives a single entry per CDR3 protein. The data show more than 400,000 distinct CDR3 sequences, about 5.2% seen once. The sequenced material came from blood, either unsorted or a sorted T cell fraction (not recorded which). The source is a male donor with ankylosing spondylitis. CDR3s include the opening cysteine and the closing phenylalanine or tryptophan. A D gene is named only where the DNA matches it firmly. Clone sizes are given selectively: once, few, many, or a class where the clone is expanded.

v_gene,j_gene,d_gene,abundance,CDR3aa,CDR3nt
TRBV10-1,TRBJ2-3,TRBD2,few,CASSVAGVSTDTQYF,TGCGCCAGCAGTGTAGCGGGAGTGAGCACAGATACGCAGTATTTT
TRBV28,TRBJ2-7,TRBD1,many,CASSRADRGHYEQYF,TGTGCCAGCAGTCGGGCGGACAGGGGGCATTACGAGCAGTACTTC
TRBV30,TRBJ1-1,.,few,CAWSVRSTEAFF,TGTGCCTGGAGTGTACGCAGCACTGAAGCTTTCTTT
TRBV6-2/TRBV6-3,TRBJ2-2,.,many,CASSFPATGYSNTGELFF,TGTGCCAGCAGTTTCCCTGCGACAGGCTATTCGAACACCGGGGAGCTGTTTTTT
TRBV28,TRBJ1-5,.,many,CASSPERADQPQHF,TGTGCCAGCAGCCCTGAGCGGGCGGACCAGCCCCAGCATTTT
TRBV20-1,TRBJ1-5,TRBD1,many,CSAVQGAGNQPQHF,TGCAGTGCCGTCCAGGGGGCTGGAAATCAGCCCCAGCATTTT
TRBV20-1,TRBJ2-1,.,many,CSARSSDEQFF,TGCAGTGCTAGAAGCAGTGATGAGCAGTTCTTC
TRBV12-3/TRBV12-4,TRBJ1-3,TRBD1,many,CASSHRGQISGNTIYF,TGTGCCAGCAGTCACAGGGGGCAGATCTCTGGAAACACCATATATTTT
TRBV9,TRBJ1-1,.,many,CASSAHPGDARNTEAFF,TGTGCCAGCAGCGCACACCCCGGGGACGCCCGGAACACTGAAGCTTTCTTT
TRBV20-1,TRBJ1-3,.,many,CSARVNSGNTIYF,TGCAGTGCTAGAGTGAACTCTGGAAACACCATATATTTT
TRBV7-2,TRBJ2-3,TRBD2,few,CASNVFGGGGTDTQYF,TGTGCCAGCAACGTTTTTGGTGGGGGGGGCACAGATACGCAGTATTTT
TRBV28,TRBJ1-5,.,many,CASTKRVAQPQHF,TGTGCCAGCACCAAGAGGGTCGCTCAGCCCCAGCATTTT
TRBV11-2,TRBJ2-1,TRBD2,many,CASSSLAGYNNEQFF,TGTGCCAGCAGCTCACTAGCGGGGTACAACAATGAGCAGTTCTTC
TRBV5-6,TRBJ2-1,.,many,CASSLVRNEQFF,TGTGCCAGCAGCTTGGTACGGAATGAGCAGTTCTTC
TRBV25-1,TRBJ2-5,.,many,CASSGEETQYF,TGTGCCAGCAGTGGCGAAGAGACCCAGTACTTC
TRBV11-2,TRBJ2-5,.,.,CASSLDLVGPQYF,TGTGCCAGCAGCTTAGATCTAGTTGGCCCCCAGTACTTC
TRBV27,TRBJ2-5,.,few,CASSLGDGTLAETQYF,TGTGCCAGCAGTTTGGGGGACGGGACTTTGGCAGAGACCCAGTACTTC
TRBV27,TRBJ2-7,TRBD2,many,CASSLRSGGGYEQYF,TGTGCCAGCAGCCTACGTAGCGGGGGAGGCTACGAGCAGTACTTC
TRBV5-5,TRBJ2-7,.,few,CASSAIGEVSYEQYF,TGTGCCAGCAGCGCTATTGGGGAGGTCTCCTACGAGCAGTACTTC
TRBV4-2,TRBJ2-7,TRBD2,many,CASSQDIAGKLYEQYF,TGTGCCAGCAGCCAAGATATAGCGGGAAAACTCTACGAGCAGTACTTC
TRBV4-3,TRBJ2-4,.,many,CASSQDVDGGNIQYF,TGCGCCAGCAGCCAAGATGTGGACGGCGGGAACATTCAGTACTTC
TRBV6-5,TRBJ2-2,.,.,CASSYWAVSNTGELFF,TGTGCCAGCAGTTATTGGGCAGTTTCGAACACCGGGGAGCTGTTTTTT
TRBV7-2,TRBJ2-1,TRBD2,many,CASSLTSGGVYNEQFF,TGTGCCAGCAGCTTAACTAGCGGGGGGGTCTACAATGAGCAGTTCTTC